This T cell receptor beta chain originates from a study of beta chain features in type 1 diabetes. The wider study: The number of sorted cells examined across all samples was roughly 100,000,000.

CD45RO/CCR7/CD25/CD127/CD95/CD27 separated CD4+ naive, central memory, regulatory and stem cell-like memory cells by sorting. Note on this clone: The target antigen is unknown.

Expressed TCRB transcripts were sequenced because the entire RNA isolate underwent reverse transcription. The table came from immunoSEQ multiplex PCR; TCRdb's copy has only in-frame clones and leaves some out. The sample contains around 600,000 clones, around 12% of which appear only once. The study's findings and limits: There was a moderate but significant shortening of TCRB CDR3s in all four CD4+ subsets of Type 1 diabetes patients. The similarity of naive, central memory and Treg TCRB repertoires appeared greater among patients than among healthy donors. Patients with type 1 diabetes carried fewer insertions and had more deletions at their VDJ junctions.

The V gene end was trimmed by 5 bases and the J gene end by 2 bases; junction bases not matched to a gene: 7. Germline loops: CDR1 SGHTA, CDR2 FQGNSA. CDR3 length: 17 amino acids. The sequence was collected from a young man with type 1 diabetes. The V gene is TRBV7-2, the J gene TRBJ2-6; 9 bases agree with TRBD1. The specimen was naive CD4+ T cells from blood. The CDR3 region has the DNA TGTGCCAGCAGCCCACGCCGGACAGGGGCTGGGGCCAACGTCCTGACTTTC. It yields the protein CASSPRRTGAGANVLTF.